The rows below give T cell receptor beta chains drawn from one sample of a study of blood T cell repertoires in COVID-19. Profiling relied on immunoSEQ multiplex PCR, and the TCRdb table lists in-frame clones only, not all of them. The sample lists more than 100,000 clones; 70% to 90% were seen once. The source material was peripheral blood. All receptors derive from a middle-aged man in a cohort sampled during active COVID-19. CDR3s include the opening cysteine and the closing phenylalanine or tryptophan. The order of the fields is clone size, J gene, V gene, D gene, CDR3 DNA, CDR3 protein. A D gene is named only where the DNA matches it firmly. Only part of the rows carry a size: once, few, many, or a class if the clone is expanded.

- TRBJ2-2 TRBV7-9 TRBD1 TGTGCCAGCAGCTCGTGGACAGGAAAGAACACCGGGGAGCTGTTTTTT CASSSWTGKNTGELFF
- TRBJ2-5 TRBV19 TRBD1 TGTGCCAGCGCCCGGGACAGGGTAAAAGAGACCCAGTACTTC CASARDRVKETQYF
- TRBJ2-3 TRBV24-1 - TGTGCCACCAGTGATTTCAGGGATACCACAGATACGCAGTATTTT CATSDFRDTTDTQYF
- TRBJ2-3 TRBV9 - TGTGCCAGCAGCGTGGGTACAGGGACAGATACGCAGTATTTT CASSVGTGTDTQYF
- TRBJ1-1 TRBV7-8 - TGTGCCAGCAGCTCCCCCCGGGGGTTACAGAACACTGAAGCTTTCTTT CASSSPRGLQNTEAFF
- TRBJ2-5 TRBV11-2 TRBD2 TGTGCCAGCAGCTTGAAGCTAGCGGGGGGCCAAGAGACCCAGTACTTC CASSLKLAGGQETQYF
- TRBJ2-7 TRBV4-2 TRBD2 TGTGCCAGCAGCCAAGTCGGAGGAGCGGGGGGGAGGGAAGAGCAGTACTTC CASSQVGGAGGREEQYF
- TRBJ2-5 TRBV5-6 - TGTGCCAGCAGCTTACAGGGTGTAATGGAGACCCAGTACTTC CASSLQGVMETQYF
- TRBJ2-3 TRBV7-9 TRBD1 TGTGCCAGCAGTTCCAGAACAGGGGGCGCGAAGACAGATACGCAGTATTTT CASSSRTGGAKTDTQYF
once TRBJ2-1 TRBV29-1 - TGCAGCGGAAGACTAGGAGTCAATGAGCAGTTCTTC CSGRLGVNEQFF
- TRBJ1-1 TRBV6-4 TRBD1 TGTGCCAGCGGCGGCACCGGGACAGGGGTCGTTTTCTTT CASGGTGTGVVFF
once TRBJ2-5 TRBV6-2/TRBV6-3 - TGTGCCAGCAGTAACAGGGCGAGGGGAGAGACCCAGTACTTC CASSNRARGETQYF
- TRBJ1-5 TRBV5-6 - TGTGCCAGCAGCTTCGGTCCCGTCTATAGCAATCAGCCCCAGCATTTT CASSFGPVYSNQPQHF
few TRBJ2-5 TRBV5-5 TRBD2 TGTGCCAGCTCTCCCCGGACTAGCGGTCAGGAGACCCAGTACTTC CASSPRTSGQETQYF
- TRBJ1-1 TRBV3-1/TRBV3-2 - TGTGCCAGCTCGGGACACAGGAACACTGAAGCTTTCTTT CASSGHRNTEAFF
- TRBJ1-6 TRBV29-1 - TGCAGCGTTGAAGATCTCGGGTTCCTCCACTTT CSVEDLGFLHF
- TRBJ1-2 TRBV6-1 - TGTGCCAGCAGTGAAGACAGGGCGGCTGGCTACACCTTC CASSEDRAAGYTF
few TRBJ2-5 TRBV6-2/TRBV6-3 TRBD2 TGTGCCAGCAGTTACCCCCGGGGGGGGACAAGGTCGGAGACCCAGTACTTC CASSYPRGGTRSETQYF
- TRBJ2-2 TRBV7-6 - TGTGCCAGCAGCCTCAACACCGGGGAGCTGTTTTTT CASSLNTGELFF
- TRBJ1-5 TRBV12-3/TRBV12-4 - TGTGCCAGCAGTTTCACAGAGAATCAGCCCCAGCATTTT CASSFTENQPQHF
few TRBJ1-2 TRBV4-2 - TGTGCCAGCAGCCAAGCGGGGGGGAACTATGGCTACACCTTC CASSQAGGNYGYTF
- TRBJ2-4 TRBV3-1/TRBV3-2 TRBD2 TGTGCCAGCAGCCAGACTAGCGGGAGCTTGAAAAACATTCAGTACTTC CASSQTSGSLKNIQYF
- TRBJ1-5 TRBV19 - TGTGCCAGTAGGAACAGGGTGGGGAGCAATCAGCCCCAGCATTTT CASRNRVGSNQPQHF
- TRBJ2-1 TRBV7-6 TRBD1 TGTGCCAGCAGCCCCGGACAGGCCTCCTACAATGAGCAGTTCTTC CASSPGQASYNEQFF
few TRBJ2-3 TRBV29-1 TRBD2 TGCAGCGTTGCCTCTAGCGGGGGAGGCACAGATACGCAGTATTTT CSVASSGGGTDTQYF
- TRBJ1-4 TRBV5-1 - TGCGCCAGCAGCTTGTTAGCAGGGACTAATGAAAAACTGTTTTTT CASSLLAGTNEKLFF
- TRBJ2-3 TRBV9 TRBD2 TGTGCCAGCAGTCTAGCGGGGATCACAGATACGCAGTATTTT CASSLAGITDTQYF
- TRBJ2-5 TRBV5-8 TRBD1 TGTGCCAGCAGCTTGAGCGACAGGGCCCGGGAGACCCAGTACTTC CASSLSDRARETQYF
- TRBJ2-6 TRBV11-3 - TGTGCCAGCAGCCCCCCCCAGTGGAGGTCTGGGGCCAACGTCCTGACTTTC CASSPPQWRSGANVLTF
- TRBJ2-5 TRBV18 - TGTGCCAGCTCACCACCGGATAGGGGATACCTACTAGAGACCCAGTACTTC CASSPPDRGYLLETQYF
- TRBJ1-2 TRBV9 TRBD1 TGTGCCAGCAGCATGACAGGGCACGGAGATGGCTACACCTTC CASSMTGHGDGYTF
- TRBJ2-3 TRBV29-1 - TGCAGCGTTGGACAGACGGATACGCAGTATTTT CSVGQTDTQYF
- TRBJ1-1 TRBV11-3 TRBD1 TGTGCCAGCAGCCCGGGACAGGGGACCCCTGAAGCTTTCTTT CASSPGQGTPEAFF
- TRBJ2-2 TRBV5-1 - TGCGCCAGTAGCTTGGGCAGCGGGTTGAACACCGGGGAGCTGTTTTTT CASSLGSGLNTGELFF
- TRBJ2-6 TRBV3-1/TRBV3-2 - TGTGCCAGCAGGAGTCAGGGGTCGGGGGCCAACGTCCTGACTTTC CASRSQGSGANVLTF
- TRBJ2-3 TRBV29-1 TRBD2 TGCAGCGTTGTGGGACTAGCGGGGGGGCCAGATACGCAGTATTTT CSVVGLAGGPDTQYF
- TRBJ1-1 TRBV7-9 TRBD1 TGTGCCAGCAGCTTACGGGACAGGGGAACTGAAGCTTTCTTT CASSLRDRGTEAFF
- TRBJ2-5 TRBV12-5 TRBD1 TGTGCTAGTGGCCCGGGACAGAATCTGGAGACCCAGTACTTC CASGPGQNLETQYF
- TRBJ1-1 TRBV7-2 TRBD1 TGTGCCAGCAGCTCGCGACAGGGTCGGACTGAAGCTTTCTTT CASSSRQGRTEAFF
once TRBJ2-5 TRBV5-5 TRBD2 TGTGCCAGCAGCAGCGGGGGACAAGAGACCCAGTACTTC CASSSGGQETQYF
- TRBJ2-3 TRBV28 - TGTGCCAGCAGTTTAGGGGGCGGCACAGATACGCAGTATTTT CASSLGGGTDTQYF
- TRBJ1-2 TRBV5-1 TRBD1 TGCGCCAGCAGCTTATCCCCGGGACAGGGCGACTATGGCTACACCTTC CASSLSPGQGDYGYTF
once TRBJ2-1 TRBV5-1 TRBD2 TGCGCCAGCAGCTTGAGCGGGGTAGACAATGAGCAGTTCTTC CASSLSGVDNEQFF
- TRBJ1-3 TRBV19 - TGTGCCAGTAGTATGGGCAAAGGTTTACGAAACACCATATATTTT CASSMGKGLRNTIYF
- TRBJ1-1 TRBV10-3 - TGTGCCATCAGTGAGCCGGGACTGACGAACACTGAAGCTTTCTTT CAISEPGLTNTEAFF